The 9 T cell receptor beta chains below come from one sample, sequenced in a study of glioma-infiltrating T cells after dendritic cell vaccination. Time point given: after dendritic cell vaccination, including at tumor progression/relapse. Clones were read by immunoSEQ multiplex PCR, and TCRdb kept only the in-frame ones, dropping some. The sample carries 100,000 or so clones, more than 70% recorded once. This material consisted of blood, taken after dendritic cell vaccination. The receptors stem from a human donor with glioblastoma.

This chain connects TRBV10-3 to TRBJ2-1, with D possibly matching TRBD2 (5 bases). The CDR3 covers 15 residues. Germline V gene data show CDR1 as ENHRY and CDR2 as SYGVKD. The V end was cut by 6 bases, the J end by 0 bases, with 12 bases between. The CDR3 region has the DNA TGTGCCATCAGACAAGCGGCGAGCTCCTACAATGAGCAGTTCTTC. Translation: CAIRQAASSYNEQFF.

The rearrangement uses TRBV19 and TRBJ1-1; tentative D call: TRBD1 (6 bases). Germline V gene sequence: CDR1 LNHDA, CDR2 SQIVND (reference sequence). Trimming removed 3 bases from V and 5 bases from J, with 13 bases in between. The CDR3 is made up of 14 amino acids. The CDR3 here is CASSISGARTEAFF. DNA of the CDR3: TGTGCCAGTAGTATTTCAGGGGCGCGGACTGAAGCTTTCTTT.

In this sample, this clone turned up once. The rearrangement uses TRBV28 and TRBJ1-4; the D is unclear. With 6 bases removed from V and 6 bases from J, the gap between germline ends came to 5 bases. The CDR3 contains 11 residues. Germline V lookup: CDR1 MDHEN, CDR2 SYDVKM. CDR3 sequence: CASSSYEKLFF. The CDR3 coding sequence is TGTGCCAGCAGCAGTTATGAAAAACTGTTTTTT.

V and J are TRBV5-4 and TRBJ2-5; D might be TRBD2 (6 bases). Per germline, CDR1 SGHNT and CDR2 YYREEE (reference sequence). V was cut by 3 bases and J by 2 bases, with 11 bases left in between. This CDR3 spans 14 amino acids. CDR3 DNA sequence: TGTGCCAGCAGCTCGGGACTGAAACAAGAGACCCAGTACTTC. Protein product: CASSSGLKQETQYF.

The chain has TRBV2 and TRBJ2-5; 8 bases map to TRBD1. The CDR3 has 12 residues. V was clipped by 7 bases and J by 3 bases; unmatched bases: 1. The germline gives CDR1 SNHLY, CDR2 FYNNEI. Here the CDR3 reads CASTGGEETQYF. The CDR3 DNA sequence: TGTGCCAGCACAGGGGGCGAAGAGACCCAGTACTTC.

This chain joins TRBV6-1 and TRBJ2-3, with 9 bases that match TRBD1. The CDR3 has 15 residues. CDR1 and CDR2 from the germline V gene are MNHNS and SASEGT. V dropped 5 bases and J dropped 5; count of bases not matched to a gene: 8. CDR3 sequence (DNA): TGTGCCAGCAGTCGCCGGACAGGGGAAGGAGATACGCAGTATTTT. Protein: CASSRRTGEGDTQYF.

The chain recombines TRBV5-4 with TRBJ2-4; 7 nucleotides align to TRBD1. Trimming removed 4 bases from V and 1 base from J; junction bases left unmatched: 8. This CDR3 is 16 amino acids long. Germline CDR1 is SGHNT and CDR2 is YYREEE (reference sequence). The CDR3 spells CASSPDRSGAKNIQYF. Here the CDR3 DNA reads TGTGCCAGCAGCCCGGACAGGAGCGGTGCCAAAAACATTCAGTACTTC. Variable domain in full (rest from reference TRBV5-4 and TRBJ2-4): ETGVTQSPTHLIKTRGQQVTLRCSSQSGHNTVSWYQQALGQGPQFIFQYYREEENGRGNFPPRFSGLQFPNYSSELNVNALELDDSALYLCASSPDRSGAKNIQYFGAGTRLSVL.

The rearrangement uses TRBV7-3 and TRBJ2-7; 13 nucleotides agree with TRBD2. CDR1 SGHTA and CDR2 FQGTGA come from the germline V gene. The V gene end was trimmed by 4 bases and the J gene end by 5 bases; junction bases not matched to a gene: 2. The CDR3 is 14 amino acids. The CDR3 loop is CASSSGLAGDEQYF. The CDR3 DNA sequence: TGTGCCAGCAGCTCAGGACTAGCGGGGGACGAGCAGTACTTC.

The chain carries TRBV5-1 and TRBJ2-4; 8 nucleotides match TRBD2. After removal of 6 bases from V and 11 bases from J, the junction contained 16 bases not matched to a gene. Germline loops: CDR1 SGHRS, CDR2 YFSETQ. The CDR3 runs to 15 residues. Here the CDR3 reads CASKLGAGDFNFQYF. The CDR3 coding sequence is TGCGCCAGCAAGCTAGGAGCGGGAGATTTCAATTTTCAGTACTTC.